These 6 T cell receptor beta chains were all obtained from the same sample, sequenced in a study of blood T cells in healthy people across ages (dated by TCRdb to the mid-2010s). The library was generated by 5' RACE. Sequencer: Illumina HiSeq 2500. A second 7 to 11 cycle PCR used a sample-barcoded 5' primer and a J-beta primer mix. Clones were called with MiXCR by TCRdb after fastp trimmed the public reads at Q25, and only in-frame beta chains were retained. Each entry merges the rows of one CDR3 protein and shows their most common DNA and genes. The sample yields about 1.7 million distinct CDR3 sequences; roughly 27% were counted once. The top ten clones comprise 7.7% of the sample. Sequencing input: blood. The receptors here all came from a woman aged 30 to 39 in good health.

This clonotype occurred many times. The V and J genes are TRBV2 and TRBJ2-7; D may match TRBD1 or TRBD2 (5 bases each). This CDR3 region has 13 residues. Germline CDR1 is SNHLY and CDR2 is FYNNEI. Deletions cut 6 bases from V and 1 base from J, with 10 bases between. CDR3 in amino acids: CASSGDQSYEQYF. In DNA form, the CDR3 reads TGTGCCAGCAGCGGGGACCAATCCTACGAGCAGTACTTC.

The chain links TRBV28 to TRBJ1-1; no firm D call. V was pared by 5 bases and J by 6 bases, with 16 bases between. Germline V lookup: CDR1 MDHEN, CDR2 SYDVKM. CDR3 length: 14 residues. The CDR3 nucleotides read TGTGCCAGCAGTACCTTCGATTGGCATCCTGAAGCTTTCTTT. The encoded protein is CASSTFDWHPEAFF.

To note about this clonotype: One base away lies a much larger clone, so this may be a sequencing read error. The chain uses TRBV7-2 and TRBJ2-1, with D unclear. The DNA end lines up better with TRBJ2-7; the J call may be wrong. This CDR3 is 15 amino acids long. Germline loops: CDR1 SGHTA, CDR2 FQGNSA. CDR3 coding DNA: TGTGCCAGCAGCTTAGACGGCTACACCTACAATGAGCAGTACTTC. Its protein is CASSLDGYTYNEQYF.

The V gene is TRBV7-9, the J gene TRBJ1-2; 7 nucleotides agree with TRBD1. Germline values: CDR1 SEHNR, CDR2 FQNEAQ (reference sequence). The V segment lost 5 bases and the J segment 6 bases; nucleotides outside the gene matches: 6. This CDR3 has 13 amino acids. The CDR3 region has the DNA TGTGCCAGCAGCCGGGGCAGGGGGAATGGCTACACCTTC. Its translation: CASSRGRGNGYTF.

The chain uses TRBV12-5 and TRBJ2-1; D unresolved. The ends were cut back, 5 bases at V and 11 bases at J, with 10 bases in the middle. Per germline, CDR1 LGHNT and CDR2 FRNRAP. The CDR3 totals 11 residues. CDR3 coding DNA: TGTGCTAGTGGTAGGCCCGGCCAGCAGTTCTTC. Its translation is CASGRPGQQFF.

The V gene is TRBV2, the J gene TRBJ2-4; D is uncertain. The V gene's germline CDR1 is SNHLY and CDR2 FYNNEI. V shed 2 bases and J shed 0 bases, with 14 bases lying between them. This CDR3 contains 17 residues. Here the CDR3 reads CASSESGVVLAKNIQYF. CDR3 DNA sequence: TGTGCCAGCAGTGAATCTGGGGTGGTCTTAGCCAAAAACATTCAGTACTTC.